The sequence of this T cell receptor (beta chain) was determined in a study of cytomegalovirus exposure and HLA in healthy donors. The CDR3 is 16 amino acids. Germline trimming cut 4 bases from V and 4 bases from J; bases unmatched to any gene: 9. Germline V gene sequence: CDR1 MNHNS, CDR2 SASEGT. Study-level findings and limits: The Asian-associated ancestry cluster reportedly had fewer N-insertions than the approximately 650-donor mean in a later analysis. Most CMV-associated TCR beta chains were later found to appear HLA-restricted. Excluded were some V segments that proved indistinguishable, including TRBV6-2 and TRBV6-3.

A multiplex PCR was run with 60 Vbeta primers and 13 Jbeta primers. Clones were sequenced by immunoSEQ multiplex PCR, and TCRdb holds only the in-frame ones, with some missing. This table holds 110,000 to 150,000 clones, approximately 78% found once. Concerning this clone itself: Antigen: not known.

Sequencing was done on a sample of PBMCs. The chain is built from TRBV6-1 and TRBJ2-1, with TRBD2 matching 8 bases. The clonotype originates from a woman between 18 and 30 years old in good health and CMV-seropositive. In nucleotides, the CDR3 is TGTGCCAGCAGTGCAGTCAGCGGGGGCTGGTACAATGAGCAGTTCTTC. Translated: CASSAVSGGWYNEQFF.